This TCR beta chain appears in the sequencing data of a study of T cell responses to AZD1222 COVID-19 vaccine. About this clone: As yet, its antigen is unknown.

Trimming shortened V by 5 bases and J by 7 bases, and 15 bases separated the two germline ends. Germline lookup yields CDR1 SNHLY and CDR2 FYNNEI. The CDR3 length is 14 residues. Data came from immunoSEQ multiplex PCR; TCRdb stores just in-frame clones and leaves some out. The sample data list about 140,000 clones. Study-wide points: The number of AZD1222 recipients seropositive at baseline was only 5 to 7. Regions 160-218 and 743-854 dominated among vaccine-associated CD4 TCRs spanning spike. Repertoire sampling occurred only after the peak T cell response. Clonal diversity may have been underestimated, and the donors were mostly white British, with more females than males.

This clonotype was obtained from an adult in good health. V gene TRBV2 combines with J gene TRBJ1-5; D not certain. The sequenced material came from peripheral blood. The CDR3 reads CASSHRFPGQPQHF. In DNA form, the CDR3 reads TGTGCCAGCAGTCACAGATTCCCCGGACAGCCCCAGCATTTT. Together with reference TRBV2 and TRBJ1-5, the CDR3 gives the full variable domain: EPEVTQTPSHQVTQMGQEVILRCVPISNHLYFYWYRQILGQKVEFLVSFYNNEISEKSEIFDDQFSVERPDGSNFTLKIRSTKLEDSAMYFCASSHRFPGQPQHFGDGTRLSIL.